This TCR beta chain was found in a study of identical twins. A universal primer site arose from template switching, and cDNA bore unique molecular identifiers. Using its own MiXCR run on the 5' RACE reads, TCRdb lists one record per CDR3 protein. The sample carries a few hundred thousand distinct CDR3 sequences, less than 20% recorded once. The CDR3 sequence is 16 residues long. The germline V gene encodes CDR1 SGHVS and CDR2 FQNEAQ. Trimming removed 1 base from V and 4 bases from J, with 13 bases in between. General observations from the study: Out-of-frame alpha sequences common to twins exhibited a surplus of low generation probability. Less excess twin sharing appeared in beta out-of-frame sequences.

This clonotype has ten or more counts. Its antigen is unidentified. Sequencing was carried out using naive T cells sorted from blood. The receptor's source is a man aged 50 or older in good health. The gene calls are TRBV7-8 and TRBJ2-2; tentative D call: TRBD2 (5 bases). The CDR3 loop is CASSLGAARSTGELFF. The CDR3 DNA sequence: TGTGCCAGCAGCTTAGGAGCGGCTAGGAGCACCGGGGAGCTGTTTTTT.